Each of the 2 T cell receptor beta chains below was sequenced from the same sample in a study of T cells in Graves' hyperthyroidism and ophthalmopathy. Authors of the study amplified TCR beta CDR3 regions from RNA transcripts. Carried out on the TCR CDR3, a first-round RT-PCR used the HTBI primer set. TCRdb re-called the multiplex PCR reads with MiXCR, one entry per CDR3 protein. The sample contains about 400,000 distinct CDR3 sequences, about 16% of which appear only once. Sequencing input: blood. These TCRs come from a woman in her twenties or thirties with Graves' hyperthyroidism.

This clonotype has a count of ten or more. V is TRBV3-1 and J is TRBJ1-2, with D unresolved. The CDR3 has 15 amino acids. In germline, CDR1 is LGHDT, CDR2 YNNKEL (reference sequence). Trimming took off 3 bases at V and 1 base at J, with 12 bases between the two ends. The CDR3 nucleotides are TGTGCCAGCAGCCAGAATCTACAGTTTAACTATGGCTACACCTTC. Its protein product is CASSQNLQFNYGYTF.

The CDR3 DNA sequence: TGTGCCAGCAGCCAAGCAGGACAGAAGAACACCGGGGAGCTGTTTTTT. It encodes CASSQAGQKNTGELFF. The chain has TRBV3-1 and TRBJ2-2, with a tentative D call TRBD1 (6 bases). The CDR3 is 16 residues long. Germline values: CDR1 LGHDT, CDR2 YNNKEL (reference sequence). The V end was cut by 1 base, the J end by 1 base, with 10 bases between.